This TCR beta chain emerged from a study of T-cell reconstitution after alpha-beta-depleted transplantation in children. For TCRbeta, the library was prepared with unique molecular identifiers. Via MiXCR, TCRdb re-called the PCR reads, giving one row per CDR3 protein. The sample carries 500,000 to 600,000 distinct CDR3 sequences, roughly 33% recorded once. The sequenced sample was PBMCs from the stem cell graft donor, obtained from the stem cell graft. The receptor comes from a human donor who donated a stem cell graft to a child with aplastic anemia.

As DNA, the CDR3 is TGTGCCAGCAGCTTAGCCGGGACAGAGGGAAACACCATATATTTT. Protein product: CASSLAGTEGNTIYF. The genes are TRBV7-2 and TRBJ1-3; 7 nucleotides agree with TRBD1. The junction had 3 bases not matched to a gene; V was cut back by 0 bases and J by 4 bases. Germline assignment: CDR1 SGHTA and CDR2 FQGNSA. CDR3 length: 15 residues.